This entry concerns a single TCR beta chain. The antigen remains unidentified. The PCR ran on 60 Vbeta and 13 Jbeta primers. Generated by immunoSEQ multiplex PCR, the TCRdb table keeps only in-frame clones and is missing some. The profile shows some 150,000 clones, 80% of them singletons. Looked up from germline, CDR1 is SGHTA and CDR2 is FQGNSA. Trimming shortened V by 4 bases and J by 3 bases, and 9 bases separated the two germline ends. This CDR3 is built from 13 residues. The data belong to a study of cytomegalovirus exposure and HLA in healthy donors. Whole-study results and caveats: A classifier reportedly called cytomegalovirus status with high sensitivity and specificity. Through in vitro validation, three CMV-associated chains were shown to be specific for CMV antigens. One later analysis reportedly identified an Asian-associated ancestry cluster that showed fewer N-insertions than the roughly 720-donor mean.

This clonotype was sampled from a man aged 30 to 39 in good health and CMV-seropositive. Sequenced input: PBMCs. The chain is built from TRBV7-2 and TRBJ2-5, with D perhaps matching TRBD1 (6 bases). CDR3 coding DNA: TGTGCCAGCAGCTCGTCAGGGGAAGAGACCCAGTACTTC. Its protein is CASSSSGEETQYF.